This TCR beta chain was sequenced during a study of T-cell reconstitution after alpha-beta-depleted transplantation in children. V lost 1 base to trimming and J lost 0 bases, with 10 bases between them. The CDR3 is made up of 15 amino acids. Germline assignment: CDR1 SQVTM and CDR2 ANQGSEA. This clonotype has only a few counts. TCRbeta library construction was performed incorporating unique molecular identifiers. One entry per CDR3 protein results from TCRdb running MiXCR on the PCR reads. This sample has some 600,000 distinct CDR3 sequences; around 13% occur once, and the top ten carry over 2%. The V and J genes are TRBV29-1 and TRBJ2-1, with D uncertain. The TCR was taken from a male patient younger than 18 who had a stem cell transplant for acute myeloid leukemia, so the T cells may come from the graft donor. The sample consisted of PBMCs, mostly from graft donor cells, taken 360 days after TCRalphabeta/CD19-depleted stem cell transplant. CDR3 residues: CSVEALLHSYNEQFF. The CDR3, as DNA: TGCAGCGTTGAAGCCCTACTACACTCCTACAATGAGCAGTTCTTC.